One sample yielded the 13 T cell receptor beta chains listed below, sequenced in a study of T cells in Graves' hyperthyroidism and ophthalmopathy. RNA transcripts provided the source from which TCR beta CDR3 regions were amplified. TCR CDR3 regions were first amplified by RT-PCR with HTBI primers. TCRdb reprocessed the multiplex PCR reads via MiXCR and lists one record per CDR3 protein. The repertoire holds 300,000 or so distinct CDR3 sequences, with 15% to 20% as singletons. Sequencing used blood. The receptor set was obtained from a woman aged 50 to 65 with Graves' hyperthyroidism.

This clonotype has a handful of counts. The chain employs TRBV28 and TRBJ1-6; D call uncertain. Germline V gives CDR1 MDHEN, CDR2 SYDVKM. Between the trimmed V and J ends, which lost 1 base and 0 bases, there was a span of 10 bases. The CDR3 contains 17 residues. The CDR3 DNA is TGTGCCAGCAGTTTATATTCTCCCGACTCCTATAATTCACCCCTCCACTTT. Protein: CASSLYSPDSYNSPLHF.

This clonotype came up many times. This chain connects TRBV2 to TRBJ2-5; D may be TRBD1 (5 bases). The V end was cut by 6 bases, the J end by 4 bases, with 9 bases between. CDR3 length equals 12 residues. Germline values: CDR1 SNHLY, CDR2 FYNNEI. The CDR3 DNA reads TGTGCCAGCAGGGACGACAGAGAGACCCAGTACTTC. Translation: CASRDDRETQYF.

This clonotype was counted ten times or more. The chain carries TRBV30 and TRBJ2-7; tentative D call: TRBD1 (6 bases). V was trimmed by 0 bases and J by 6 bases, leaving 9 bases between them. The germline gives CDR1 GTSNPN, CDR2 SVGIG (reference sequence). The CDR3 sequence is 12 residues long. This CDR3 is CAWSVPGVEQYF. The DNA of the CDR3 is TGTGCCTGGAGTGTACCAGGGGTCGAGCAGTACTTC.

This clonotype has only a few counts. CDR3 sequence: CASSVEETNYGYTF. As DNA, the CDR3 is TGTGCCAGCAGCGTAGAGGAGACCAACTATGGCTACACCTTC. The rearrangement joins TRBV9 to TRBJ1-2; D is unresolved. The V end was cut by 0 bases, the J end by 2 bases, with 8 bases between. This CDR3 region has 14 residues. CDR1 is SGDLS, CDR2 YYNGEE, per germline.

This clonotype was seen more than once but under ten times. The chain carries TRBV9 and TRBJ1-2; TRBD1 is a possible D gene (5 bases). The germline V gene encodes CDR1 SGDLS and CDR2 YYNGEE. V lost 0 bases, J lost 7 bases, and 7 bases lay in between. The CDR3 sequence is 12 residues long. CDR3 amino acids: CASSVGQTGYTF. The DNA for the CDR3 is TGTGCCAGCAGCGTAGGACAGACTGGCTACACCTTC.

In its sample, this clonotype was seen once. A junction boundary mismatches the germline segment, possibly from a read error. The gene calls are TRBV7-3 and TRBJ2-1; TRBD2 matches 7 bases. The CDR3 contains 16 residues. Germline CDR1 reads SGHTA; CDR2 reads FQGTGA. The CDR3 region is CARSLTAGHGGNEQFF. CDR3 coding DNA: TGTGCCAGGAGCTTAACAGCGGGCCACGGGGGGAATGAGCAGTTCTTC.

This clonotype occurred once. J is TRBJ1-2 and V is TRBV11-2; 11 bases match TRBD1. CDR3 length: 16 amino acids. From germline, CDR1 is SGHAT and CDR2 FQNNGV. With V trimmed by 5 bases and J by 7 bases, 12 bases remained unmatched. The CDR3 reads CASSTPPRDRGSGYTF. The CDR3 DNA reads as TGTGCCAGCAGCACCCCCCCCCGGGACAGGGGGTCTGGCTACACCTTC.

This clonotype was seen many times. The V gene is TRBV18, the J gene TRBJ2-1; TRBD2 might be the D (6 bases). Germline V gives CDR1 KGHSH, CDR2 LQKENI. The CDR3 runs 15 residues. With 3 bases removed from V and 5 bases from J, the gap between germline ends came to 14 bases. CDR3 loop: CASSPGASVNNEQFF. The CDR3 DNA sequence: TGTGCCAGCTCACCGGGCGCTAGCGTAAACAATGAGCAGTTCTTC.

This chain links TRBV5-1 with TRBJ1-1; 8 bases align to TRBD1. Germline CDR1 SGHRS, CDR2 YFSETQ. The V and J ends lost 4 bases and 7 bases, in that order; junction bases with no gene match: 6. The CDR3 runs 13 residues. The CDR3 DNA sequence: TGCGCCAGCAGCCACGGACAGGGCGGTGAAGCTTTCTTT. Amino acids: CASSHGQGGEAFF.

In this sample, this clonotype turned up a few times. The chain is built from TRBV19 and TRBJ1-1, with a possible D match to TRBD1 (6 bases). From germline, CDR1 is LNHDA and CDR2 SQIVND (reference sequence). The ends were cut back, 9 bases at V and 4 bases at J, with 15 bases in the middle. This CDR3 comprises 13 residues. CDR3 coding DNA: TGTGCCAGCAACTACAGGGTCAGCACTGAAGCTTTCTTT. As protein: CASNYRVSTEAFF.

This clonotype was seen many times. The chain carries TRBV18 and TRBJ1-1; the match to TRBD1 covers 8 bases. CDR1 is KGHSH, CDR2 LQKENI, per germline. Unmatched junction bases numbered 9, after V lost 2 bases and J lost 4 bases. The CDR3 is 16 amino acids. The DNA of the CDR3 is TGTGCCAGCTCACCAGGGCCCCAGGGGGCGTCCACTGAAGCTTTCTTT. This codes for CASSPGPQGASTEAFF.

The chain employs TRBV4-1 and TRBJ2-5; possibly TRBD2 for D (6 bases). Germline lookup yields CDR1 MGHRA and CDR2 YSYEKL. Trimming cost V 1 base and J 4 bases, with 19 bases left between them. This CDR3 has 17 amino acids. CDR3 nucleotides: TGCGCCAGCAGCCAAGGAGGGTCCGGGAGTAGCGGAGAGACCCAGTACTTC. Its protein product is CASSQGGSGSSGETQYF.

Many counts were recorded for this clonotype. This chain joins TRBV20-1 and TRBJ1-1; D remains ambiguous. The V end lost 0 bases, the J end lost 7 bases, and 9 bases lay between the germline ends. CDR3 size: 12 residues. Germline CDR1 and CDR2: DFQATT and SNEGSKA (reference sequence). The CDR3 sequence is CSARDPTDEAFF. For the CDR3, the DNA is TGCAGTGCTAGAGATCCGACGGATGAAGCTTTCTTT.